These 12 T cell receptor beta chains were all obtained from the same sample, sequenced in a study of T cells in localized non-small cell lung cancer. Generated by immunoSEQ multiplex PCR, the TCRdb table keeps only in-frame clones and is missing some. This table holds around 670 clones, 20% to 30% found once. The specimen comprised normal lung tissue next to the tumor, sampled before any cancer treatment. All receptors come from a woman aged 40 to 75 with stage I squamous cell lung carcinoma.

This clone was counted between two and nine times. The CDR3 nucleotides are TGTGCCTCTCCCTTAGCGGGAGCCACAGATACGCAGTATTTT. Its protein product is CASPLAGATDTQYF. The chain recombines TRBV30 with TRBJ2-3, with TRBD2 matching over 9 bases. V lost 7 bases, J lost 2 bases, and 7 bases stayed unmatched. This CDR3 has 14 residues. Germline-derived CDR1 and CDR2 are GTSNPN and SVGIG (reference sequence).

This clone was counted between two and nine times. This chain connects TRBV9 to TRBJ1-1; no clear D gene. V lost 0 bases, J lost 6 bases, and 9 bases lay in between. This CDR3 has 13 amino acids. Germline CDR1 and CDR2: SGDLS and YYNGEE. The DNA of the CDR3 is TGTGCCAGCAGCGTAGATCCAGGAGCTGAAGCTTTCTTT. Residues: CASSVDPGAEAFF.

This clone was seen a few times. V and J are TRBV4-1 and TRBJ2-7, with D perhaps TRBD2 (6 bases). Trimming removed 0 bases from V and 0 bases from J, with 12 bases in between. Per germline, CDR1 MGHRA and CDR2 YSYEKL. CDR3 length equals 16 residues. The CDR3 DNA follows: TGCGCCAGCAGCCAAGAGCAGCGGGTACCCTCCTACGAGCAGTACTTC. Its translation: CASSQEQRVPSYEQYF.

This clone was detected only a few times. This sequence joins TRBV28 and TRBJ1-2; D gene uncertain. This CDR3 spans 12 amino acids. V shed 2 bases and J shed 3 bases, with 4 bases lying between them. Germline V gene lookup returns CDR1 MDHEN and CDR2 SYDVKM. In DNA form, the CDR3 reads TGTGCCAGCAGTTTAAACGACTATGGCTACACCTTC. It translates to CASSLNDYGYTF.

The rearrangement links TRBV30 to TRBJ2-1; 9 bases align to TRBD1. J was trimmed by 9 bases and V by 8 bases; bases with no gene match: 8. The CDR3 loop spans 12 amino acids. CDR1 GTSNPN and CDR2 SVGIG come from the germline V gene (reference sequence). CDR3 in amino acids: CAARDRAFEQFF. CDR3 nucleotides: TGTGCCGCCCGGGACAGGGCGTTTGAGCAGTTCTTC.

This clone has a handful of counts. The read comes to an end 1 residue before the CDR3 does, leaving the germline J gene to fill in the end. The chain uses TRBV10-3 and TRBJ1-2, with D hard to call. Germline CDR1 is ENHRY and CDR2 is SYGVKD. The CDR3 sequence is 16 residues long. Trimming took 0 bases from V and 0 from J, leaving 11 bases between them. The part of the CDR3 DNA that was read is TGTGCCATCAGTGAGTCCTCCGGGCAGACTAACTATGGCTACACC. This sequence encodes CAISESSGQTNYGYT. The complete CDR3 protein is CAISESSGQTNYGYTF.

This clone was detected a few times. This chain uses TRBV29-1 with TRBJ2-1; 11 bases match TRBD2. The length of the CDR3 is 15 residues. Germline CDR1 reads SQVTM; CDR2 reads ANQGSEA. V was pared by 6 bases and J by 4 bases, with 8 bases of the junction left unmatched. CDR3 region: CSVTQTSGVYNEQFF. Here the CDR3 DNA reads TGCAGCGTCACACAGACTAGCGGGGTGTACAATGAGCAGTTCTTC.

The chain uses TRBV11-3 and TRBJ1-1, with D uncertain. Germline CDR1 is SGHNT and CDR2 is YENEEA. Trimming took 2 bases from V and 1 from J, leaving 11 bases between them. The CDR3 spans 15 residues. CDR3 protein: CASSLSLDPNTEAFF. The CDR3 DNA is TGTGCCAGCAGCTTATCCCTGGACCCGAACACTGAAGCTTTCTTT.

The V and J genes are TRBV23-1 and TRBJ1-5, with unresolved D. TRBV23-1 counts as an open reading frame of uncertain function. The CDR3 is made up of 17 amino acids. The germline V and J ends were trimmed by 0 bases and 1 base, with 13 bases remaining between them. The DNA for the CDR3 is TGCGCCAGCAGTCAATCGCGGTTGATCGGGAGCAATCAGCCCCAGCATTTT. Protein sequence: CASSQSRLIGSNQPQHF.

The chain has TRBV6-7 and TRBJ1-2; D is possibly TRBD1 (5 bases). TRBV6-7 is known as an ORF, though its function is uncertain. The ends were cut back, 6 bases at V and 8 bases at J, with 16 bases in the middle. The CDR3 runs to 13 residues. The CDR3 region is CASSSDGGWGYTF. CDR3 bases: TGTGCCAGCAGCTCGGATGGGGGTTGGGGCTACACCTTC.

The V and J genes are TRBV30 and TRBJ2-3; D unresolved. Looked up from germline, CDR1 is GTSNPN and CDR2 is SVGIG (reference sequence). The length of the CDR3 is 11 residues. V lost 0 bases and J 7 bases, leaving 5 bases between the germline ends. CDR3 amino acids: CAWSVLYTQYF. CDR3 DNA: TGTGCCTGGAGTGTACTATATACGCAGTATTTT.

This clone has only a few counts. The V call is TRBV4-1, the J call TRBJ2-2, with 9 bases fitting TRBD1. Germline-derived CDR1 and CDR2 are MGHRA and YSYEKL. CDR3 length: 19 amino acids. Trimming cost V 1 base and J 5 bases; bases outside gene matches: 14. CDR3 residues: CASSQVLSRTGDGTGELFF. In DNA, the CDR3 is TGCGCCAGCAGCCAAGTTTTATCTAGGACAGGGGACGGAACCGGGGAGCTGTTTTTT.